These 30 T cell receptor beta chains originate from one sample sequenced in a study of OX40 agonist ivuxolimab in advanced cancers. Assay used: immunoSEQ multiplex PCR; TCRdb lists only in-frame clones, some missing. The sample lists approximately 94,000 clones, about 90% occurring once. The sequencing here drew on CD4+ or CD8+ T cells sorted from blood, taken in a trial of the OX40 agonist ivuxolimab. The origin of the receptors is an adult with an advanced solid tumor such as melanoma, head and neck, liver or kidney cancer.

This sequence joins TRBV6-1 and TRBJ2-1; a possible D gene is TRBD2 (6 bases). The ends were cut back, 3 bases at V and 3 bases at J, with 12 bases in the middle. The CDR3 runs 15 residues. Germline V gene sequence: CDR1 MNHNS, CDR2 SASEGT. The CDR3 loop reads CASSDRGRGYNEQFF. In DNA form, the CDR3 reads TGTGCCAGCAGTGACCGAGGGCGGGGCTACAATGAGCAGTTCTTC.

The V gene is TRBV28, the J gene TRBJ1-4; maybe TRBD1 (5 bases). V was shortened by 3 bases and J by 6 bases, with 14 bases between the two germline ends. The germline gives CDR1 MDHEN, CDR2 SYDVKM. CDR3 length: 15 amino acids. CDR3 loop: CASSFLGARYEKLFF. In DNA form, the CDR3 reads TGTGCCAGCAGTTTCCTTGGGGCTCGTTATGAAAAACTGTTTTTT.

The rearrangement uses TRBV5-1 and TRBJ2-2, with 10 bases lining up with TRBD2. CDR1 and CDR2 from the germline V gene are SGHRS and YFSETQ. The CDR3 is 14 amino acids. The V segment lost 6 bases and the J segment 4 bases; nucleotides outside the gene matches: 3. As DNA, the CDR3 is TGCGCCAGCACCTGGACTAGCGGCACCGGGGAGCTGTTTTTT. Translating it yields CASTWTSGTGELFF.

The CDR3: CASSPQSEDYEQYF. The CDR3 DNA sequence: TGTGCCAGCTCACCTCAGAGTGAAGACTACGAGCAGTACTTC. The V and J genes are TRBV18 and TRBJ2-7, with unresolved D. The V end was cut by 3 bases, the J end by 3 bases, with 12 bases between. Germline assignment: CDR1 KGHSH and CDR2 LQKENI. This CDR3 has 14 amino acids.

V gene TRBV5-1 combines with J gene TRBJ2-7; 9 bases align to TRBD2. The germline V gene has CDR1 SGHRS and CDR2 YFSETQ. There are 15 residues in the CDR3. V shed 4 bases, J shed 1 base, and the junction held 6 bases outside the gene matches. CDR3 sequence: CASSTGLASSYEQYF. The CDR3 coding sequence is TGCGCCAGCAGCACAGGACTAGCGAGTTCCTACGAGCAGTACTTC.

Here the CDR3 DNA reads TGTGCCAGCTCCCCGACAGATGCAATCGGGGAGCTGTTTTTT. As protein: CASSPTDAIGELFF. The chain carries TRBV18 and TRBJ2-2; weak D call: TRBD1 (5 bases). Per germline, CDR1 KGHSH and CDR2 LQKENI. The CDR3 spans 14 residues. V dropped 6 bases and J dropped 7 bases, with 15 bases sitting between them.

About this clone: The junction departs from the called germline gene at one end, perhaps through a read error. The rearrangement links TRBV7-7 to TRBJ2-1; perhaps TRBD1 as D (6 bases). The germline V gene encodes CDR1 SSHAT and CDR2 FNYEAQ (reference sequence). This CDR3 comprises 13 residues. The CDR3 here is CASSQDSYNEQFF. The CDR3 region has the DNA TGTGCTAGCAGCCAGGACAGCTACAATGAGCAGTTCTTC. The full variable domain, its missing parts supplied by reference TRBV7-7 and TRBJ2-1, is GAGVSQSPRYKVTKRGQDVTLRCDPISSHATLYWYQQALGQGPEFLTYFNYEAQPDKSGLPSDRFSAERPEGSISTLTIQRTEQRDSAMYRCASSQDSYNEQFFGPGTRLTVL.

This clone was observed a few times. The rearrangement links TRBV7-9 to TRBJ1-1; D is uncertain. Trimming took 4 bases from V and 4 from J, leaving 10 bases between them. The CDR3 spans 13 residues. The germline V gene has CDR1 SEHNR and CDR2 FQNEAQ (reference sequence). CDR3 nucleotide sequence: TGTGCCAGCAGCTCCGGGGTATTCACTGAAGCTTTCTTT. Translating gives CASSSGVFTEAFF.

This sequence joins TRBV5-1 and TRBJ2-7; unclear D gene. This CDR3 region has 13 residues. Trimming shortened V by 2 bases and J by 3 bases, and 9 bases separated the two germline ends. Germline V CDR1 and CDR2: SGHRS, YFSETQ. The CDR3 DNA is TGCGCCAGCAGCTTCACGGGCCTCTACGAGCAGTACTTC. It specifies CASSFTGLYEQYF.

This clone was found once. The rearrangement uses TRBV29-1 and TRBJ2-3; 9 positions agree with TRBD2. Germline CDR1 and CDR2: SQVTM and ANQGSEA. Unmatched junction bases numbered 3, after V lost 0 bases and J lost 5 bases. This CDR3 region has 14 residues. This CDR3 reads CSVEEGGRGDTQYF. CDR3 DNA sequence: TGCAGCGTTGAAGAGGGCGGGAGGGGAGATACGCAGTATTTT.

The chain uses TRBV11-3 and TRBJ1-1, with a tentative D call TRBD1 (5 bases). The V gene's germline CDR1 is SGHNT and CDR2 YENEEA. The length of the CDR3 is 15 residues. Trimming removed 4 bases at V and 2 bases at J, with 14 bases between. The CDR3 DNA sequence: TGTGCCAGCAGCTCTCGACGACAGACAAACACTGAAGCTTTCTTT. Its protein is CASSSRRQTNTEAFF.

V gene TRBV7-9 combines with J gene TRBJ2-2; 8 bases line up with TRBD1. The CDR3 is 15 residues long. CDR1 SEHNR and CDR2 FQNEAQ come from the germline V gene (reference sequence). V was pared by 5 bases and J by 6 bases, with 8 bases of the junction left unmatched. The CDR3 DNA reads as TGTGCCAGCAGCCTTGACAGGGGATCGTCCGGGGAGCTGTTTTTT. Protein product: CASSLDRGSSGELFF.

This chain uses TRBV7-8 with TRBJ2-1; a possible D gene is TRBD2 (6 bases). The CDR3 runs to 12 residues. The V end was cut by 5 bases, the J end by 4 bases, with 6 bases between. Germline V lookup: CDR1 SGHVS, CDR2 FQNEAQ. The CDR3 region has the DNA TGTGCCAGCAGCGGGACTTACAATGAGCAGTTCTTC. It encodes CASSGTYNEQFF.

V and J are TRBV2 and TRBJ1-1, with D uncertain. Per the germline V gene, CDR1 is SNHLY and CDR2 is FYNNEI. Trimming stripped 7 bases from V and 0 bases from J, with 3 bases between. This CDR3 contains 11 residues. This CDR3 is CASKMNTEAFF. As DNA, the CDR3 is TGTGCCAGCAAGATGAACACTGAAGCTTTCTTT.

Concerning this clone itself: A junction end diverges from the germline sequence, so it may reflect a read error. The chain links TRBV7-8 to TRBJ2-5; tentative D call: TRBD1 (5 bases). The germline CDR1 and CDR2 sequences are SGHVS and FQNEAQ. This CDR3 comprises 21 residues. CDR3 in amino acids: CASSLQSVTPLLWGFQEAQYF. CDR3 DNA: TGTGCCAGCAGCTTACAGTCGGTAACCCCCCTTCTTTGGGGCTTCCAAGAGGCCCAGTACTTC. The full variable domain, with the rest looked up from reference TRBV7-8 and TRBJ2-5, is GAGVSQSPRYKVAKRGQDVALRCDPISGHVSLFWYQQALGQGPEFLTYFQNEAQLDKSGLPSDRFFAERPEGSVSTLKIQRTQQEDSAVYLCASSLQSVTPLLWGFQEAQYFGPGTRLLVL.

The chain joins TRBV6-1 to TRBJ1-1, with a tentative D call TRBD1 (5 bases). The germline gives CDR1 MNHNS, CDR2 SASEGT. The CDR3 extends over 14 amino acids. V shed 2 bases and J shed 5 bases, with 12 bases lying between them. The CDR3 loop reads CASSETWGGTEAFF. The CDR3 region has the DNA TGTGCCAGCAGTGAAACCTGGGGGGGGACTGAAGCTTTCTTT.

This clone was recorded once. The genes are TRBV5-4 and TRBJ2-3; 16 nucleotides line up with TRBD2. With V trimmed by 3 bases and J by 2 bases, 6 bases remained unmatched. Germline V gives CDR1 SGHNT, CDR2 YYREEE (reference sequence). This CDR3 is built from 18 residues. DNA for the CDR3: TGTGCCAGCAGCTCAGGGACTAGCGGGAGGGGGGTCACAGATACGCAGTATTTT. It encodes CASSSGTSGRGVTDTQYF.

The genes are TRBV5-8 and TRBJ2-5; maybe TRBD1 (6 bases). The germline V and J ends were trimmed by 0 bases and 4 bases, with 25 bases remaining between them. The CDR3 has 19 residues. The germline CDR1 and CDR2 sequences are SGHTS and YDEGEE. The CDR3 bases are TGTGCCAGCAGCTTGGTGCGTTTACAGGGTAGGGCGGCAGTAGAGACCCAGTACTTC. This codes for CASSLVRLQGRAAVETQYF. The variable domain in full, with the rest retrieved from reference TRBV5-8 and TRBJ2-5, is EAGVTQSPTHLIKTRGQQATLRCSPISGHTSVYWYQQALGLGLQFLLWYDEGEERNRGNFPPRFSGRQFPNYSSELNVNALELEDSALYLCASSLVRLQGRAAVETQYFGPGTRLLVL.

The CDR3 here is CASSLSREGQPQHF. CDR3 sequence (DNA): TGTGCCAGCAGTTTATCCAGGGAGGGACAGCCCCAGCATTTT. This chain connects TRBV28 to TRBJ1-5; weak D call: TRBD1 (5 bases). This CDR3 comprises 14 residues. The ends were cut back, 1 base at V and 7 bases at J, with 11 bases in the middle. Germline CDR1 reads MDHEN; CDR2 reads SYDVKM.

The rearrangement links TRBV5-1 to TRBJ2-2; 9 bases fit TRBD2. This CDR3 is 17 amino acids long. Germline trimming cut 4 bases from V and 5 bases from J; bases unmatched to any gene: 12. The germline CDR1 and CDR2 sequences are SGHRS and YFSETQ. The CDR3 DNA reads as TGCGCCAGCAGCGTAGGCTTTAGCGGGAGTTCTACCGGGGAGCTGTTTTTT. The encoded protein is CASSVGFSGSSTGELFF.

CDR3 region: CASSQDHKRVGNTIYF. CDR3 nucleotide sequence: TGCGCCAGCAGCCAAGATCATAAGAGAGTCGGAAACACCATATATTTT. This chain connects TRBV4-1 to TRBJ1-3; D unclear. Germline V gene sequence: CDR1 MGHRA, CDR2 YSYEKL. Trimming removed 0 bases from V and 4 bases from J, with 13 bases in between. There are 16 residues in the CDR3.

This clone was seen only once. The CDR3 DNA is TGTGCCAGTACCCGGACAGGGGGCGAATGGGGCAATCAGCCCCAGCATTTT. This encodes CASTRTGGEWGNQPQHF. The V gene is TRBV19, the J gene TRBJ1-5; 11 positions agree with TRBD1. The length of the CDR3 is 17 residues. Germline values: CDR1 LNHDA, CDR2 SQIVND (reference sequence). V lost 7 bases, J lost 2 bases, and 10 bases stayed unmatched.

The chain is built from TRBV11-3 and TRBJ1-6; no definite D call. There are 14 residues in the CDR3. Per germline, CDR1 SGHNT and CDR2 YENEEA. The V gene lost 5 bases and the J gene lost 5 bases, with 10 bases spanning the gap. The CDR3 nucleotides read TGTGCCAGCAGCCCTACACTAGATAATTCACCCCTCCACTTT. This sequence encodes CASSPTLDNSPLHF.

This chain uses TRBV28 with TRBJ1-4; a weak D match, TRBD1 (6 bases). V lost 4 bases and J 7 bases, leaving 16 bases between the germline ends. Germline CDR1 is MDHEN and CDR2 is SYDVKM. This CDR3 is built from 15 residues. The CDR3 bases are TGTGCCAGCAGTTCACCACAGGGTAGGAGTGAAAAACTGTTTTTT. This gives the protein CASSSPQGRSEKLFF.

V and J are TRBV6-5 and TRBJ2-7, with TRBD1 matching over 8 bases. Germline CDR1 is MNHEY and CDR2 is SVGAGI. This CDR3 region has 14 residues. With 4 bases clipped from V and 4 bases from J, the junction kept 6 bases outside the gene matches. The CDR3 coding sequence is TGTGCCAGCAGTTGGGCAGGGGGCGCGTACGAGCAGTACTTC. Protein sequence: CASSWAGGAYEQYF.

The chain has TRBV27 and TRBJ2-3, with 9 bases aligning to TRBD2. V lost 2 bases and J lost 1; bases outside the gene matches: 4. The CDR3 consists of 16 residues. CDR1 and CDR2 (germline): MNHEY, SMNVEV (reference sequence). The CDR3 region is CASSLIAGAGTDTQYF. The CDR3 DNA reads TGTGCCAGCAGTTTAATAGCGGGAGCTGGCACAGATACGCAGTATTTT.

CDR3 in amino acids: CASSFTGGNTEAFF. CDR3 DNA: TGTGCCAGCAGCTTTACAGGGGGCAACACTGAAGCTTTCTTT. The J gene is TRBJ1-1, the V gene TRBV7-2, with 9 bases matching TRBD1. Trimming took 3 bases from V and 2 from J; bases not matched to a gene: 1. There are 14 residues in the CDR3. Per germline, CDR1 SGHTA and CDR2 FQGNSA. Based on the CDR3 plus reference TRBV7-2 and TRBJ1-1, the full variable domain is GAGVSQSPSNKVTEKGKDVELRCDPISGHTALYWYRQSLGQGLEFLIYFQGNSAPDKSGLPSDRFSAERTGGSVSTLTIQRTQQEDSAVYLCASSFTGGNTEAFFGQGTRLTVV.

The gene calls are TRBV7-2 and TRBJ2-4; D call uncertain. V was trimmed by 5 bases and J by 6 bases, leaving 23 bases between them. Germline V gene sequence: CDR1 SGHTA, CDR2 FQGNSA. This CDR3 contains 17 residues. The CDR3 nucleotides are TGTGCCAGCAGCCCTAGAATAAGACAAAACGTTGGAAACATTCAGTACTTC. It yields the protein CASSPRIRQNVGNIQYF.

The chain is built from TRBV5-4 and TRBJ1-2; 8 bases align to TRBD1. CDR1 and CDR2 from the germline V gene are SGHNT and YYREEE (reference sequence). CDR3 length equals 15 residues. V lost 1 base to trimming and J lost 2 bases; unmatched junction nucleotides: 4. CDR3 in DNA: TGTGCCAGCAGCTTGTCCAGGGGGCGAAACTATGGCTACACCTTC. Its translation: CASSLSRGRNYGYTF.

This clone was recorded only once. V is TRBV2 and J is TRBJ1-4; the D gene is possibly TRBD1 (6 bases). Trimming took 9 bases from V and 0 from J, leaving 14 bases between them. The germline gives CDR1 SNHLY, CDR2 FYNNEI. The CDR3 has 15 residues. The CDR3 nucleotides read TGTGCCAGGGGGATCAGGGGACCAACTAATGAAAAACTGTTTTTT. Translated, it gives CARGIRGPTNEKLFF. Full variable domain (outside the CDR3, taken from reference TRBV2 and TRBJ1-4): EPEVTQTPSHQVTQMGQEVILRCVPISNHLYFYWYRQILGQKVEFLVSFYNNEISEKSEIFDDQFSVERPDGSNFTLKIRSTKLEDSAMYFCARGIRGPTNEKLFFGSGTQLSVL.